Following are 32 T cell receptor beta chains from one sample sequenced in a study of blood T cell repertoires in COVID-19. The data were produced by immunoSEQ multiplex PCR, yet TCRdb's version contains in-frame clones alone and is incomplete. The sample records roughly 190,000 clones, more than 70% being singletons. Sequencing used peripheral blood. Receptors originate from a man aged 35 to 55 with active or convalescent COVID-19.

This clone was counted only a few times. This chain joins TRBV5-1 and TRBJ2-2, with 7 nucleotides matching TRBD1. Germline CDR1 is SGHRS and CDR2 is YFSETQ. There are 14 residues in the CDR3. The junction had 1 base not matched to a gene; V was cut back by 1 base and J by 4 bases. CDR3 residues: CASSLHRGTGELFF. The CDR3 nucleotides read TGCGCCAGCAGCTTGCACAGGGGCACCGGGGAGCTGTTTTTT.

The CDR3 region is CASSYPSGASGDEQFF. CDR3 nucleotide sequence: TGTGCCAGCAGCTATCCTAGCGGGGCTTCTGGGGATGAGCAGTTCTTC. The rearrangement joins TRBV7-2 to TRBJ2-1; 9 bases map to TRBD2. CDR3 length: 16 amino acids. The V segment lost 4 bases and the J segment 8 bases; nucleotides outside the gene matches: 12. Per the germline V gene, CDR1 is SGHTA and CDR2 is FQGNSA.

V gene TRBV10-3 combines with J gene TRBJ1-1; 12 nucleotides match TRBD1. The CDR3 length is 15 residues. The V gene's germline CDR1 is ENHRY and CDR2 SYGVKD. Trimming at V came to 6 bases and at J to 5 bases, leaving 7 bases not matched to a gene. CDR3 nucleotide sequence: TGTGCCATCAGCCCCGGGACAGGGGGCACTACTGAAGCTTTCTTT. This encodes CAISPGTGGTTEAFF.

V and J are TRBV27 and TRBJ2-3, with 11 bases aligning to TRBD2. The germline CDR1 and CDR2 sequences are MNHEY and SMNVEV (reference sequence). Germline trimming cut 9 bases from V and 3 bases from J; bases unmatched to any gene: 5. This CDR3 has 14 amino acids. The CDR3 sequence: CASRTSGRTDTQYF. CDR3 nucleotide sequence: TGTGCCAGTAGAACTAGCGGGAGAACAGATACGCAGTATTTT.

The chain links TRBV2 to TRBJ2-4; D remains unclear. CDR1 and CDR2 (germline): SNHLY, FYNNEI. This CDR3 has 15 residues. V dropped 4 bases and J dropped 0 bases, with 10 bases sitting between them. The CDR3 coding sequence is TGTGCCAGCAGTGTAGAAAATCTAGCCAAAAACATTCAGTACTTC. It specifies CASSVENLAKNIQYF.

The genes are TRBV9 and TRBJ1-4; 9 positions agree with TRBD1. J was trimmed by 7 bases and V by 0 bases; bases with no gene match: 4. The CDR3 contains 15 residues. Germline V lookup: CDR1 SGDLS, CDR2 YYNGEE. Written as DNA, the CDR3 is TGTGCCAGCAGCGTAGGTCAGGGACAGGGTGAAAAACTGTTTTTT. Its protein product is CASSVGQGQGEKLFF. The whole variable domain, remainder taken from reference TRBV9 and TRBJ1-4, is DSGVTQTPKHLITATGQRVTLRCSPRSGDLSVYWYQQSLDQGLQFLIQYYNGEERAKGNILERFSAQQFPDLHSELNLSSLELGDSALYFCASSVGQGQGEKLFFGSGTQLSVL.

The genes are TRBV10-3 and TRBJ1-3; 10 nucleotides match TRBD1. The CDR3 runs to 15 residues. The J segment lost 3 bases and the V segment lost 4 bases, leaving 3 bases of the junction unmatched. Germline assignment: CDR1 ENHRY and CDR2 SYGVKD. The CDR3 DNA reads as TGTGCCATCAGTGGACAGGGGGCCTTTGGAAACACCATATATTTT. It is translated as CAISGQGAFGNTIYF.

The rearrangement joins TRBV5-1 to TRBJ1-4, with D possibly being TRBD1 (5 bases). The CDR3 sequence is 14 residues long. From germline, CDR1 is SGHRS and CDR2 YFSETQ. V lost 7 bases and J lost 4, with 14 bases in between. The CDR3 region has the DNA TGCGCCAGCTGCCCGACGGGGGGTAATGAAAAACTGTTTTTT. Encoded protein: CASCPTGGNEKLFF.

This clone was seen just once. This chain links TRBV28 with TRBJ2-3; 7 nucleotides line up with TRBD1. CDR1 and CDR2 (germline): MDHEN, SYDVKM. The CDR3 totals 15 residues. Trimming removed 5 bases from V and 2 bases from J; junction bases left unmatched: 7. CDR3 bases: TGTGCCAGCAGTCCGACAGGGCCGTCCACAGATACGCAGTATTTT. Residues: CASSPTGPSTDTQYF.

The rearrangement links TRBV9 to TRBJ1-4; TRBD1 is a possible D gene (5 bases). Between the trimmed V and J ends, which lost 4 bases and 7 bases, there was a span of 14 bases. This CDR3 comprises 14 residues. Germline loops: CDR1 SGDLS, CDR2 YYNGEE. DNA of the CDR3: TGTGCCAGCAGCTCTCGGACATTTCCTGAAAAACTGTTTTTT. The encoded protein is CASSSRTFPEKLFF.

V usage is TRBV30 and J usage is TRBJ2-3; TRBD2 matches 12 bases. J was trimmed by 4 bases and V by 1 base; bases with no gene match: 3. The length of the CDR3 is 15 residues. CDR1 GTSNPN and CDR2 SVGIG come from the germline V gene (reference sequence). The CDR3 is CAWSGLAGVADTQYF. CDR3 coding DNA: TGTGCCTGGAGTGGACTAGCGGGAGTGGCAGATACGCAGTATTTT.

The rearrangement joins TRBV4-2 to TRBJ1-2, with D perhaps TRBD1 (5 bases). Deletions cut 4 bases from V and 3 bases from J, with 9 bases between. Germline V gives CDR1 LGHNA, CDR2 YNFKEQ. The CDR3 sequence is 13 residues long. In nucleotides, the CDR3 is TGTGCCAGCAGCCTTGGACAAGACTATGGCTACACCTTC. Protein product: CASSLGQDYGYTF.

The rearrangement uses TRBV2 and TRBJ1-1; perhaps TRBD1 as D (6 bases). V was trimmed by 5 bases and J by 4 bases, leaving 20 bases between them. This CDR3 region has 16 residues. Germline V gene sequence: CDR1 SNHLY, CDR2 FYNNEI. The CDR3 loop is CASSLSRGREGTEAFF. In nucleotides, the CDR3 is TGTGCCAGCAGTTTGTCCAGGGGAAGGGAAGGCACTGAAGCTTTCTTT. The entire variable domain, with the rest obtained from reference TRBV2 and TRBJ1-1, is as follows: EPEVTQTPSHQVTQMGQEVILRCVPISNHLYFYWYRQILGQKVEFLVSFYNNEISEKSEIFDDQFSVERPDGSNFTLKIRSTKLEDSAMYFCASSLSRGREGTEAFFGQGTRLTVV.

The rearrangement joins TRBV5-6 to TRBJ2-2; a possible D gene is TRBD1 (6 bases). Germline V gives CDR1 SGHDT, CDR2 YYEEEE. CDR3 size: 16 residues. The V end was cut by 1 base, the J end by 4 bases, with 14 bases between. Here the CDR3 reads CASSLITGQSTGELFF. The CDR3 bases are TGTGCCAGCAGCTTGATTACGGGACAAAGCACCGGGGAGCTGTTTTTT.

The chain links TRBV11-2 to TRBJ2-7, with 9 bases lining up with TRBD1. From germline, CDR1 is SGHAT and CDR2 FQNNGV. V lost 1 base to trimming and J lost 0 bases; unmatched junction nucleotides: 7. The CDR3 is 17 residues long. CDR3 loop: CASSLVLGQGSSYEQYF. As DNA, the CDR3 is TGTGCCAGCAGCTTAGTGTTGGGACAGGGAAGCTCCTACGAGCAGTACTTC.

The chain is built from TRBV4-1 and TRBJ2-5; D not resolved. Trimming pared 1 base from V and 1 base from J, leaving 10 bases between. This CDR3 is built from 15 residues. Germline assignment: CDR1 MGHRA and CDR2 YSYEKL. This CDR3 reads CASSQGRRTQETQYF. The CDR3 DNA follows: TGCGCCAGCAGCCAAGGACGGAGAACCCAAGAGACCCAGTACTTC.

The chain joins TRBV28 to TRBJ1-6; 7 positions match TRBD1. Losses at the gene ends were 4 bases for V and 7 bases for J; bases not matched to a gene: 7. Germline V gene lookup returns CDR1 MDHEN and CDR2 SYDVKM. The length of the CDR3 is 15 residues. CDR3 sequence reads: CASSSPGQLNSPLHF. DNA for the CDR3: TGTGCCAGCAGTTCCCCGGGACAGCTCAATTCACCCCTCCACTTT. Full variable domain (remainder filled in from reference TRBV28 and TRBJ1-6): DVKVTQSSRYLVKRTGEKVFLECVQDMDHENMFWYRQDPGLGLRLIYFSYDVKMKEKGDIPEGYSVSREKKERFSLILESASTNQTSMYLCASSSPGQLNSPLHFGNGTRLTVT.

The V gene is TRBV11-2, the J gene TRBJ2-7; possibly TRBD2 for D (6 bases). Trimming took off 2 bases at V and 1 base at J, with 15 bases between the two ends. There are 16 residues in the CDR3. Germline V gene data show CDR1 as SGHAT and CDR2 as FQNNGV. The CDR3 DNA reads TGTGCCAGCAGCTTAAAGACTAGTGCGATTTCCTACGAGCAGTACTTC. Translating it yields CASSLKTSAISYEQYF.

V gene TRBV4-3 combines with J gene TRBJ1-2; 7 nucleotides align to TRBD1. The CDR3 loop spans 13 amino acids. With 2 bases clipped from V and 8 bases from J, the junction kept 5 bases outside the gene matches. Germline-derived CDR1 and CDR2 are LGHNA and YSLEER. The DNA for the CDR3 is TGCGCCAGCAGCCAATATAGGGGGCTCGGCTACACCTTC. This gives the protein CASSQYRGLGYTF.

In this sample, this clone turned up a few times. This chain links TRBV2 with TRBJ2-3; perhaps TRBD1 as D (6 bases). V was shortened by 1 base and J by 1 base, with 9 bases between the two germline ends. From germline, CDR1 is SNHLY and CDR2 FYNNEI. CDR3 size: 15 residues. CDR3 residues: CASSEGRQGTDTQYF. Here the CDR3 DNA reads TGTGCCAGCAGTGAAGGGAGACAGGGCACAGATACGCAGTATTTT.

The chain links TRBV11-2 to TRBJ1-5, with TRBD1 matching over 8 bases. Germline values: CDR1 SGHAT, CDR2 FQNNGV. This CDR3 region has 14 residues. J lost 6 bases, V lost 3 bases, and 4 bases had no gene match. This CDR3 reads CASSLGTGGQPQHF. The CDR3 nucleotides are TGTGCCAGCAGCTTGGGGACAGGAGGTCAGCCCCAGCATTTT.

V gene TRBV5-1 combines with J gene TRBJ2-7, with 7 bases aligning to TRBD2. Germline trimming cut 0 bases from V and 9 bases from J; bases unmatched to any gene: 6. CDR1 and CDR2 from the germline V gene are SGHRS and YFSETQ. This CDR3 region has 13 residues. CDR3 nucleotides: TGCGCCAGCAGCTTGGACGGGACTACGGCGCAGTACTTC. It is translated as CASSLDGTTAQYF.

V usage is TRBV4-2 and J usage is TRBJ2-7; 8 bases line up with TRBD2. Germline V lookup: CDR1 LGHNA, CDR2 YNFKEQ. The CDR3 contains 15 residues. The ends lost 3 bases at V and 2 bases at J; junction bases unmatched: 6. CDR3 sequence: CASSQAGGQPYEQYF. As DNA, the CDR3 is TGTGCCAGCAGCCAGGCGGGGGGCCAGCCCTACGAGCAGTACTTC.

This clone was seen only once. The rearrangement uses TRBV18 and TRBJ2-2; 15 bases line up with TRBD2. The CDR3 totals 17 residues. Losses at the gene ends were 4 bases for V and 6 bases for J; bases not matched to a gene: 6. Per germline, CDR1 KGHSH and CDR2 LQKENI. The CDR3 region has the DNA TGTGCCAGCTCACGGGGACTAGCGGGAGGCGGCGCCGGGGAGCTGTTTTTT. Translating it yields CASSRGLAGGGAGELFF.

The V gene is TRBV28, the J gene TRBJ2-7, with D perhaps TRBD2 (5 bases). The ends were cut back, 3 bases at V and 2 bases at J, with 8 bases in the middle. From germline, CDR1 is MDHEN and CDR2 SYDVKM. The CDR3 loop spans 13 amino acids. CDR3 sequence: CASSLMRAYEQYF. CDR3 nucleotides: TGTGCCAGCAGTTTGATGAGGGCCTACGAGCAGTACTTC.

The chain uses TRBV20-1 and TRBJ1-6; D gene ambiguous. The CDR3 has 14 residues. Germline-derived CDR1 and CDR2 are DFQATT and SNEGSKA (reference sequence). Trimming stripped 3 bases from V and 0 bases from J, with 6 bases between. DNA of the CDR3: TGCAGTGCTAGTCTCCCCTCCTATAATTCACCCCTCCACTTT. Encoded protein: CSASLPSYNSPLHF.

This chain joins TRBV9 and TRBJ1-5; 8 bases fit TRBD1. The germline CDR1 and CDR2 sequences are SGDLS and YYNGEE. The CDR3 spans 15 residues. The trim removed 4 bases at V and 5 bases at J, leaving 8 bases unmatched. The DNA for the CDR3 is TGTGCCAGCAGCTTCGGACAGGGAGTACATCAGCCCCAGCATTTT. It yields the protein CASSFGQGVHQPQHF.

The V gene is TRBV6-5, the J gene TRBJ1-4; no reliable D call. Germline CDR1 is MNHEY and CDR2 is SVGAGI. Trimming pared 7 bases from V and 6 bases from J, leaving 15 bases between. This CDR3 spans 14 amino acids. CDR3 nucleotide sequence: TGTGCCAGCACGGGCGGGCGCGGGTATGAAAAACTGTTTTTT. This gives the protein CASTGGRGYEKLFF.

This rearrangement joins TRBV5-6 to TRBJ1-1, with D uncertain. Trimming took off 0 bases at V and 2 bases at J, with 5 bases between the two ends. From germline, CDR1 is SGHDT and CDR2 YYEEEE. This CDR3 is built from 13 residues. CDR3 nucleotide sequence: TGTGCCAGCAGCTTGGAACTTAACACTGAAGCTTTCTTT. Amino acids: CASSLELNTEAFF.

V gene TRBV7-9 combines with J gene TRBJ2-5; 7 nucleotides agree with TRBD2. The CDR3 is made up of 12 amino acids. In germline, CDR1 is SEHNR, CDR2 FQNEAQ (reference sequence). The V and J ends lost 5 bases and 11 bases, in that order; junction bases with no gene match: 8. The CDR3 nucleotides read TGTGCCAGCAGCACCTTTAGCGGGCCGCAGTACTTC. It encodes CASSTFSGPQYF.

The V gene is TRBV6-5, the J gene TRBJ1-2; D possibly corresponds to TRBD1 (6 bases). The V end lost 7 bases, the J end lost 2 bases, and 11 bases lay between the germline ends. In germline, CDR1 is MNHEY, CDR2 SVGAGI. The CDR3 extends over 13 amino acids. The chain's CDR3 is CASKRQENYGYTF. DNA for the CDR3: TGTGCCAGCAAGAGACAGGAGAACTATGGCTACACCTTC.

The V call is TRBV28, the J call TRBJ1-6; no clear D. Germline V CDR1 and CDR2: MDHEN, SYDVKM. This CDR3 contains 16 residues. The ends were cut back, 7 bases at V and 1 base at J, with 14 bases in the middle. CDR3 region: CASTSNGPSYNSPLHF. The CDR3 DNA reads as TGTGCCAGCACCTCAAATGGGCCTTCCTATAATTCACCCCTCCACTTT.